This TCR beta chain appears in the sequencing data of a study of CD8 T cells in Susac syndrome. TCR beta sequences were obtained from blood CD8+ and CD4+ T cells. Random hexamers were used to reverse transcribe an amount of about 0.5 to 1 ug RNA. An immunoSEQ multiplex PCR amplified TCR beta CDR3 over 54 Vbeta and 13 Jbeta. One entry per CDR3 protein results from TCRdb running MiXCR on the immunoSEQ multiplex PCR reads. Found here are about 130,000 distinct CDR3 sequences, approximately 93% of them singletons; the top ten hold more than 0.25%. The clonotype comes from a human donor with multiple sclerosis. Material for sequencing was CD8+ T cells from PBMCs.

Here the CDR3 reads CATSDRGMDYGYTF. Written as DNA, the CDR3 is TGTGCCACCAGTGATCGGGGTATGGACTATGGCTACACCTTC. The chain links TRBV24-1 to TRBJ1-2; D gene ambiguous. V lost 3 bases to trimming and J lost 3 bases, with 10 bases between them. CDR3 length: 14 residues. The germline V gene has CDR1 KGHDR and CDR2 SFDVKD.